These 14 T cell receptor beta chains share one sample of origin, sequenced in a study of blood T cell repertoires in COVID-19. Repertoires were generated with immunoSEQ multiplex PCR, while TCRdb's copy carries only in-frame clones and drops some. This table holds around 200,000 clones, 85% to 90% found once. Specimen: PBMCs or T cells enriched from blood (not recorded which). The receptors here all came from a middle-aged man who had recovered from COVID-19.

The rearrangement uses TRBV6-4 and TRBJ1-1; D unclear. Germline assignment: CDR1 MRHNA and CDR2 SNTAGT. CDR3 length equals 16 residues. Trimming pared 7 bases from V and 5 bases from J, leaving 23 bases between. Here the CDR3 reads CASTTTPAWGLTEAFF. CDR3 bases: TGTGCCAGCACGACTACACCGGCCTGGGGTCTTACTGAAGCTTTCTTT.

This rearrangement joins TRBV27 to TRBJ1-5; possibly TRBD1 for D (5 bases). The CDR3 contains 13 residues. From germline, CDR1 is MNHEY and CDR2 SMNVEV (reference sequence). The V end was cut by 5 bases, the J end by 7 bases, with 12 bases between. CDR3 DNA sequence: TGTGCCAGCAGTCGGGGGACGGAACAGCCCCAGCATTTT. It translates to CASSRGTEQPQHF.

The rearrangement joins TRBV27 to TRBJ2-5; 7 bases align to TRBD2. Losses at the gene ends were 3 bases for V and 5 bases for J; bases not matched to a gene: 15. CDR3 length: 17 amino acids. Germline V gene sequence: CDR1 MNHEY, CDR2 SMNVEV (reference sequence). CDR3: CASSFMGRAGSAETQYF. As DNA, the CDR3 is TGTGCCAGCAGTTTTATGGGGAGGGCCGGTTCGGCCGAGACCCAGTACTTC.

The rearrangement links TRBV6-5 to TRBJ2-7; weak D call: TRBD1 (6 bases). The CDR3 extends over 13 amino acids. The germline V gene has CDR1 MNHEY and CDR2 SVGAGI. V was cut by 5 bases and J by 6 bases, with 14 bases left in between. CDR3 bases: TGTGCCAGCAGTCCAAGACAGGTGGGCGAGCAGTACTTC. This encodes CASSPRQVGEQYF.

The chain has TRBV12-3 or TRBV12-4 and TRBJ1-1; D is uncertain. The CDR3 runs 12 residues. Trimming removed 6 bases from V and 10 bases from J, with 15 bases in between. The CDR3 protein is CASRLGLGGAFF. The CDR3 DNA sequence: TGTGCCAGCAGACTAGGATTAGGAGGAGCTTTCTTT.

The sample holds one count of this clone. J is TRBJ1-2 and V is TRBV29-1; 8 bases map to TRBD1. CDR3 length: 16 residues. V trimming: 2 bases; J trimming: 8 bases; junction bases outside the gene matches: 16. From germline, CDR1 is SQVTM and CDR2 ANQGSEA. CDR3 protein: CSVETFSGTGLEGYTF. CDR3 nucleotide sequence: TGCAGCGTTGAAACATTCTCGGGGACAGGCCTAGAAGGCTACACCTTC.

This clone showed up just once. The CDR3 bases are TGTGCCAGCAGCGTCGGACAGATAGAAATCACCGGGGAGCTGTTTTTT. Its translation: CASSVGQIEITGELFF. The chain links TRBV9 to TRBJ2-2; TRBD1 is a possible D gene (6 bases). Between the trimmed V and J ends, which lost 2 bases and 4 bases, there was a span of 15 bases. Germline-derived CDR1 and CDR2 are SGDLS and YYNGEE. The CDR3 runs to 16 residues.

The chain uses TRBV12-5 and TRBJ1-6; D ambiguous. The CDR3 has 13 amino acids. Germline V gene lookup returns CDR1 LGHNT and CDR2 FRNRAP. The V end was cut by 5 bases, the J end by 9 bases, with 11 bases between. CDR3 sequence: CASGPPGGSPLHF. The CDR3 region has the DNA TGTGCTAGTGGTCCACCAGGTGGTTCACCCCTCCACTTT.

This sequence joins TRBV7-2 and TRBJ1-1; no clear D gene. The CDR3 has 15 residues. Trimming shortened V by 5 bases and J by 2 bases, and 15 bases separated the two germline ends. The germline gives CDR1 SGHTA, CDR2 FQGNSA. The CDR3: CASSPTFAVNTEAFF. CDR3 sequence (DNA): TGTGCCAGCAGCCCGACATTTGCAGTTAACACTGAAGCTTTCTTT. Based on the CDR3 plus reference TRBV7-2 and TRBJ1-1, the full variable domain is GAGVSQSPSNKVTEKGKDVELRCDPISGHTALYWYRQSLGQGLEFLIYFQGNSAPDKSGLPSDRFSAERTGGSVSTLTIQRTQQEDSAVYLCASSPTFAVNTEAFFGQGTRLTVV.

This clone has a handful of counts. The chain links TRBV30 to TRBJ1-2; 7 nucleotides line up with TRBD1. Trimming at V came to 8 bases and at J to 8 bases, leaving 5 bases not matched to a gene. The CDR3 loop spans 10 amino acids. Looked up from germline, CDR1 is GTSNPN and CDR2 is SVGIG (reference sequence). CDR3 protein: CAIGQAGYTF. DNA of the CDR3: TGTGCCATTGGACAGGCCGGCTACACCTTC.

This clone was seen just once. The CDR3 DNA is TGTGCCAGCTTTGACAGGGGGCGAGGATCACCCCTCCACTTT. This translates into CASFDRGRGSPLHF. The gene calls are TRBV6-5 and TRBJ1-6, with TRBD1 matching 10 bases. V lost 8 bases, J lost 10 bases, and 8 bases stayed unmatched. The CDR3 contains 14 residues. The germline V gene encodes CDR1 MNHEY and CDR2 SVGAGI.

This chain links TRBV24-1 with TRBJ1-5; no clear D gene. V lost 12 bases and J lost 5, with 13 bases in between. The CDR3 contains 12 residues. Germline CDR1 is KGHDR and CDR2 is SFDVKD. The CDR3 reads CAPSGPDQPQHF. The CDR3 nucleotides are TGTGCCCCCTCAGGCCCCGATCAGCCCCAGCATTTT.

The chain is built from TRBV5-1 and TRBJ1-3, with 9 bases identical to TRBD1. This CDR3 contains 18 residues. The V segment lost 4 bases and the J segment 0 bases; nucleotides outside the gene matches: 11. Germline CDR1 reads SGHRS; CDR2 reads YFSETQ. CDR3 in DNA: TGCGCCAGCAGCGTTTCCGGGACAGGGCCCCACTCTGGAAACACCATATATTTT. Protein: CASSVSGTGPHSGNTIYF. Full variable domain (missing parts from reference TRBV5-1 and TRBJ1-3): KAGVTQTPRYLIKTRGQQVTLSCSPISGHRSVSWYQQTPGQGLQFLFEYFSETQRNKGNFPGRFSGRQFSNSRSEMNVSTLELGDSALYLCASSVSGTGPHSGNTIYFGEGSWLTVV.

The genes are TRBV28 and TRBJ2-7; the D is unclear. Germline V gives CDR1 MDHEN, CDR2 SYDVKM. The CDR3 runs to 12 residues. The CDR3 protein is CATQRSSYEQYF. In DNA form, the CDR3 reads TGTGCGACTCAGAGGAGCTCCTACGAGCAGTACTTC.